Following are 17 T cell receptor beta chains from one sample sequenced in a study of T-cell reconstitution after alpha-beta-depleted transplantation in children. Unique molecular identifiers tagged the TCRbeta library. TCRdb redid the calling of the PCR reads with MiXCR, one entry per CDR3 protein. The sample has more than 200,000 distinct CDR3 sequences; roughly 24% are singletons. Material: PBMCs, obtained before TCRalphabeta/CD19-depleted stem cell transplant. The receptor source for this set is a girl aged 2-10 years with Fanconi anemia, due to receive a stem cell transplant.

This clonotype was recorded many times. This chain joins TRBV29-1 and TRBJ2-7; 7 bases agree with TRBD2. The CDR3 loop spans 15 amino acids. Losses at the gene ends were 1 base for V and 2 bases for J; bases not matched to a gene: 8. The germline gives CDR1 SQVTM, CDR2 ANQGSEA. CDR3 in DNA: TGCAGCGTTGAAGTCATCTCCGGGACTACCTACGAGCAGTACTTC. Its translation is CSVEVISGTTYEQYF.

The chain combines TRBV18 with TRBJ1-1; TRBD1 is a possible D gene (6 bases). The V gene lost 10 bases and the J gene lost 1 base, with 16 bases spanning the gap. This CDR3 comprises 14 residues. Germline values: CDR1 KGHSH, CDR2 LQKENI. CDR3 loop: CATQMGTKNTEAFF. CDR3 DNA sequence: TGTGCCACCCAGATGGGGACAAAGAACACTGAAGCTTTCTTT.

DNA of the CDR3: TGTGCCAGCAGTGCCTCACTAGCGGGGCCTAATGAGCAGTTCTTC. The encoded protein is CASSASLAGPNEQFF. V gene TRBV6-4 combines with J gene TRBJ2-1; TRBD2 matches at 10 bases. This CDR3 has 15 residues. Trimming removed 4 bases from V and 7 bases from J; junction bases left unmatched: 7. Germline CDR1 MRHNA, CDR2 SNTAGT.

This clonotype was counted at least ten times. V gene TRBV5-1 combines with J gene TRBJ2-1, with 12 nucleotides matching TRBD2. The CDR3 is 15 residues long. CDR1 is SGHRS, CDR2 YFSETQ, per germline. J gave up 8 bases and V 2 bases, and 5 bases lay outside the gene matches. The CDR3 region is CASSFRLAGDDEQFF. The CDR3 nucleotides are TGCGCCAGCAGCTTCCGACTAGCGGGAGATGATGAGCAGTTCTTC.

This clonotype was seen repeatedly, ten times or more. J is TRBJ2-7 and V is TRBV7-9; perhaps TRBD1 as D (6 bases). CDR1 is SEHNR, CDR2 FQNEAQ, per germline (reference sequence). Trimming took off 5 bases at V and 3 bases at J, with 23 bases between the two ends. CDR3 length: 17 residues. The CDR3 bases are TGTGCCAGCAGCGACCTAGCTCCCGGGACACTAGACTACGAGCAGTACTTC. It translates to CASSDLAPGTLDYEQYF.

The chain is built from TRBV29-1 and TRBJ2-5, with 11 bases that match TRBD2. Germline-derived CDR1 and CDR2 are SQVTM and ANQGSEA. The CDR3 sequence is 13 residues long. V shed 6 bases and J 5 bases; nucleotides not matched to a gene: 5. The CDR3 region is CSVDSGGAETQYF. As DNA, the CDR3 is TGCAGCGTAGATAGCGGGGGGGCTGAGACCCAGTACTTC.

This clonotype turned up a few times. The genes are TRBV7-6 and TRBJ2-1; 8 nucleotides agree with TRBD1. The germline V gene encodes CDR1 SGHVS and CDR2 FNYEAQ. The J segment lost 6 bases and the V segment lost 4 bases, leaving 5 bases of the junction unmatched. The CDR3 is made up of 14 amino acids. The CDR3 here is CASSWEDRANEQFF. The DNA of the CDR3 is TGTGCCAGCAGCTGGGAGGACAGGGCCAATGAGCAGTTCTTC.

This clonotype has at least ten counts. In DNA, the CDR3 is TGCAGCGTTGACCCCTATGGATATGACCTAGCGGGAGTTCAAGAGACCCAGTACTTC. Its protein product is CSVDPYGYDLAGVQETQYF. The chain carries TRBV29-1 and TRBJ2-5; 10 nucleotides align to TRBD2. This CDR3 is built from 19 residues. Trimming at V came to 3 bases and at J to 2 bases, leaving 18 bases not matched to a gene. CDR1 is SQVTM and CDR2 is ANQGSEA in the germline V gene.

This clonotype was seen more than once but under ten times. The chain carries TRBV29-1 and TRBJ1-3; D is ambiguous. CDR1 and CDR2 from the germline V gene are SQVTM and ANQGSEA. The V end was cut by 4 bases, the J end by 0 bases, with 4 bases between. The CDR3 consists of 12 residues. In DNA form, the CDR3 reads TGCAGCGTTGTAGACTCTGGAAACACCATATATTTT. Amino acid sequence: CSVVDSGNTIYF. Complete variable domain (other parts from reference TRBV29-1 and TRBJ1-3): SAVISQKPSRDICQRGTSLTIQCQVDSQVTMMFWYRQQPGQSLTLIATANQGSEATYESGFVIDKFPISRPNLTFSTLTVSNMSPEDSSIYLCSVVDSGNTIYFGEGSWLTVV.

The chain employs TRBV6-5 and TRBJ2-1; D perhaps matches TRBD2 (5 bases). V was shortened by 0 bases and J by 0 bases, with 9 bases between the two germline ends. CDR1 is MNHEY, CDR2 SVGAGI, per germline. The CDR3 sequence is 16 residues long. CDR3 sequence: CASSYSLALSYNEQFF. As DNA, the CDR3 is TGTGCCAGCAGTTACTCGCTAGCCCTCTCCTACAATGAGCAGTTCTTC.

The rearrangement links TRBV4-2 to TRBJ2-7, with 11 nucleotides matching TRBD2. The germline gives CDR1 LGHNA, CDR2 YNFKEQ. With V trimmed by 2 bases and J by 1 base, 10 bases remained unmatched. The CDR3 is 18 amino acids. CDR3 nucleotide sequence: TGTGCCAGCAGCCAATCCCTTTTTCGACTAGCGGGATCCTACGAGCAGTACTTC. This codes for CASSQSLFRLAGSYEQYF.

This clonotype appeared many times. The chain couples TRBV21-1 to TRBJ2-3; the D call of TRBD2 is as the table states it, not checked on the DNA. TRBV21-1 is reported as a pseudogene. The CDR3 runs 9 residues. CDR3 sequence (DNA): TGTGCCAGCAGCATTGAGGCCCTTTTT. Translating it yields CASSIEALF.

This clonotype appeared a single time. The rearrangement uses TRBV12-2 and TRBJ2-3; TRBD2 is taken as the D call from the table, unchecked against the DNA. TRBV12-2 is a pseudogene segment. This CDR3 has 15 amino acids. This chain's CDR3 is CASRLGAGDTDTQYF. The CDR3 DNA reads TGTGCAAGTCGCTTAGGGGCGGGAGACACAGATACGCAGTATTTT.

Ten or more counts support this clonotype. The rearrangement links TRBV11-3 to TRBJ2-1; D possibly corresponds to TRBD2 (6 bases). The germline V and J ends were trimmed by 2 bases and 1 base, with 18 bases remaining between them. The CDR3 contains 18 residues. Germline V lookup: CDR1 SGHNT, CDR2 YENEEA. The CDR3 spells CASSLIPGGGYSYNEQFF. The CDR3 bases are TGTGCCAGCAGCTTAATTCCCGGAGGAGGGTATTCCTACAATGAGCAGTTCTTC.

In its sample, this clonotype was seen a few times. The chain joins TRBV10-2 to TRBJ2-1; D possibly corresponds to TRBD1 (5 bases). V was clipped by 8 bases and J by 0 bases, with 17 bases between them. Germline CDR1 reads WSHSY; CDR2 reads SAAADI. The length of the CDR3 is 16 residues. The CDR3, as DNA: TGCGCCAGCTCCCTCCAGGGTGGTCGCTCCTACAATGAGCAGTTCTTC. It codes for CASSLQGGRSYNEQFF.

This chain links TRBV20-1 with TRBJ2-7; tentatively, D is TRBD2 (5 bases). The germline V gene has CDR1 DFQATT and CDR2 SNEGSKA (reference sequence). V was clipped by 1 base and J by 5 bases, with 21 bases between them. The CDR3 spans 16 residues. CDR3 in amino acids: CSARAPPPRGFNEQYF. The CDR3 nucleotides read TGCAGTGCTAGAGCCCCCCCTCCCCGGGGATTCAACGAGCAGTACTTC.

This clonotype has just a few counts. This rearrangement joins TRBV5-1 to TRBJ1-2, with 12 positions matching TRBD1. CDR3 length equals 17 residues. In germline, CDR1 is SGHRS, CDR2 YFSETQ. V shed 0 bases and J 7 bases; nucleotides not matched to a gene: 10. The CDR3 loop is CASSLAGQGAGRPGYTF. Here the CDR3 DNA reads TGCGCCAGCAGCTTGGCGGGACAGGGGGCCGGACGTCCTGGCTACACCTTC. The full variable domain, in which reference TRBV5-1 and TRBJ1-2 provide the parts outside the CDR3, is KAGVTQTPRYLIKTRGQQVTLSCSPISGHRSVSWYQQTPGQGLQFLFEYFSETQRNKGNFPGRFSGRQFSNSRSEMNVSTLELGDSALYLCASSLAGQGAGRPGYTFGSGTRLTVV.